Following are 30 T cell receptor beta chains from one sample sequenced in a study of blood T cell repertoires in COVID-19. Repertoires were generated with immunoSEQ multiplex PCR, while TCRdb's copy carries only in-frame clones and drops some. The sample has roughly 250,000 clones, around 89% seen once. Sequences were obtained from peripheral blood. These receptors were taken from a man aged 30-40 years with acute or convalescent COVID-19.

The V and J genes are TRBV28 and TRBJ1-3; 7 bases map to TRBD1. V gave up 3 bases and J gave up 1 base; unmatched junction bases: 3. This CDR3 is built from 15 residues. The germline V gene encodes CDR1 MDHEN and CDR2 SYDVKM. CDR3 bases: TGTGCCAGCAGTTTCCAGACAGGGTCTGGAAACACCATATATTTT. It codes for CASSFQTGSGNTIYF. Variable domain in full (rest from reference TRBV28 and TRBJ1-3): DVKVTQSSRYLVKRTGEKVFLECVQDMDHENMFWYRQDPGLGLRLIYFSYDVKMKEKGDIPEGYSVSREKKERFSLILESASTNQTSMYLCASSFQTGSGNTIYFGEGSWLTVV.

This rearrangement joins TRBV5-1 to TRBJ2-3; the D gene is possibly TRBD2 (5 bases). V shed 7 bases and J shed 0 bases, with 9 bases lying between them. The CDR3 is 13 residues long. Germline lookup yields CDR1 SGHRS and CDR2 YFSETQ. The CDR3 region is CASLAGSTDTQYF. CDR3 bases: TGCGCCAGCTTGGCGGGCAGCACAGATACGCAGTATTTT.

This clone was observed a single time. This chain links TRBV7-3 with TRBJ2-1; 8 bases fit TRBD1. The germline CDR1 and CDR2 sequences are SGHTA and FQGTGA. V was pared by 3 bases and J by 7 bases, with 8 bases of the junction left unmatched. The CDR3 sequence is 15 residues long. The CDR3, as DNA: TGTGCCAGCAGCTTCGCCCGGACAGGGAAGAATGAGCAGTTCTTC. It specifies CASSFARTGKNEQFF.

The chain links TRBV3-1 (or the pseudogene TRBV3-2) to TRBJ1-2, with a tentative D call TRBD1 (5 bases). Trimming shortened V by 3 bases and J by 3 bases, and 5 bases separated the two germline ends. The CDR3 covers 12 residues. Germline lookup yields CDR1 LGHDT and CDR2 YNNKEL (reference sequence). This chain's CDR3 is CASSQGHYGYTF. The CDR3 DNA follows: TGTGCCAGCAGCCAGGGGCACTATGGCTACACCTTC.

The rearrangement uses TRBV10-1 and TRBJ2-3; 11 bases agree with TRBD2. Trimming took 2 bases from V and 6 from J; bases not matched to a gene: 1. The CDR3 runs to 14 residues. The germline V gene has CDR1 WNHNN and CDR2 SYGVQD (reference sequence). The CDR3 spells CASSEIAGGDTQYF. Here the CDR3 DNA reads TGCGCCAGCAGTGAGATAGCGGGGGGGGATACGCAGTATTTT.

The rearrangement joins TRBV5-1 to TRBJ2-2; TRBD2 might be the D (6 bases). CDR1 and CDR2 (germline): SGHRS, YFSETQ. This CDR3 comprises 16 residues. The ends were cut back, 4 bases at V and 2 bases at J, with 15 bases in the middle. This chain's CDR3 is CASSPVGGTNTGELFF. Written as DNA, the CDR3 is TGCGCCAGCAGCCCGGTGGGCGGGACTAACACCGGGGAGCTGTTTTTT.

The J gene is TRBJ2-3, the V gene TRBV4-1, with TRBD1 matching 7 bases. The CDR3 is made up of 17 amino acids. CDR1 and CDR2 from the germline V gene are MGHRA and YSYEKL. The trim removed 0 bases at V and 4 bases at J, leaving 10 bases unmatched. Here the CDR3 DNA reads TGCGCCAGCAGCCAAGATAAAGATAGGGGGCTCTCAGATACGCAGTATTTT. It specifies CASSQDKDRGLSDTQYF.

The gene calls are TRBV5-1 and TRBJ2-5, with a tentative D call TRBD1 (6 bases). Per the germline V gene, CDR1 is SGHRS and CDR2 is YFSETQ. This CDR3 region has 14 residues. The V gene lost 7 bases and the J gene lost 5 bases, with 18 bases spanning the gap. CDR3 residues: CASPRTEEGETQYF. In DNA form, the CDR3 reads TGCGCCAGCCCTCGGACAGAAGAGGGGGAGACCCAGTACTTC. Using reference TRBV5-1 and TRBJ2-5 for the parts outside the CDR3, the full variable domain is KAGVTQTPRYLIKTRGQQVTLSCSPISGHRSVSWYQQTPGQGLQFLFEYFSETQRNKGNFPGRFSGRQFSNSRSEMNVSTLELGDSALYLCASPRTEEGETQYFGPGTRLLVL.

This clone was recorded only once. Additional DNA sequences in this sample encode the identical CDR3. The CDR3 loop reads CASSRQGGNEQFF. The CDR3 DNA is TGTGCCAGCTCACGGCAGGGTGGTAATGAGCAGTTCTTC. The gene calls are TRBV18 and TRBJ2-1; maybe TRBD1 (5 bases). CDR3 length equals 13 residues. Trimming stripped 4 bases from V and 7 bases from J, with 11 bases between. CDR1 is KGHSH, CDR2 LQKENI, per germline.

This clone appeared once. The chain has TRBV5-1 and TRBJ2-7; 8 positions match TRBD1. The V gene's germline CDR1 is SGHRS and CDR2 YFSETQ. V lost 4 bases to trimming and J lost 0 bases; unmatched junction nucleotides: 15. The CDR3 has 18 residues. This chain's CDR3 is CASSPGQGMHPLSYEQYF. The CDR3, as DNA: TGCGCCAGCAGCCCAGGACAGGGAATGCACCCCCTCTCCTACGAGCAGTACTTC.

This chain joins TRBV5-1 and TRBJ1-1; 9 bases match TRBD1. This CDR3 contains 16 residues. Germline V gene sequence: CDR1 SGHRS, CDR2 YFSETQ. Trimming removed 2 bases from V and 6 bases from J; junction bases left unmatched: 11. The CDR3 DNA is TGCGCCAGCAGCTTCTCGGGACAGGGAGGGAGCGCTGAAGCTTTCTTT. Translating it yields CASSFSGQGGSAEAFF.

This rearrangement joins TRBV2 to TRBJ2-3; the D gene is possibly TRBD1 (5 bases). Germline V lookup: CDR1 SNHLY, CDR2 FYNNEI. This CDR3 is built from 14 residues. V was cut by 5 bases and J by 4 bases, with 13 bases left in between. CDR3 nucleotides: TGTGCCAGCAGTAAGGGGTCCCAAGCAGATACGCAGTATTTT. It is translated as CASSKGSQADTQYF.

The V gene is TRBV6-1, the J gene TRBJ2-7, with a weak D call TRBD2 (7 bases). Trimming left V 0 bases short and J 0 bases short, with 9 bases between. From germline, CDR1 is MNHNS and CDR2 SASEGT. The CDR3 is 15 residues long. CDR3 region: CASSEAGGGSYEQYF. The CDR3 DNA reads TGTGCCAGCAGTGAAGCAGGGGGGGGCTCCTACGAGCAGTACTTC.

The J gene is TRBJ1-4, the V gene TRBV7-9; 7 nucleotides agree with TRBD1. This CDR3 contains 16 residues. Unmatched junction bases numbered 6, after V lost 5 bases and J lost 0 bases. Germline V CDR1 and CDR2: SEHNR, FQNEAQ (reference sequence). This CDR3 reads CASSPPGTATNEKLFF. CDR3 sequence (DNA): TGTGCCAGCAGCCCGCCCGGGACAGCAACTAATGAAAAACTGTTTTTT.

This rearrangement joins TRBV7-9 to TRBJ1-2; D remains unclear. The CDR3 length is 14 residues. Germline values: CDR1 SEHNR, CDR2 FQNEAQ (reference sequence). V was cut by 6 bases and J by 4 bases, with 15 bases left in between. The CDR3 here is CASSSGTGSYGYTF. The CDR3 DNA reads as TGTGCCAGCAGTTCGGGCACGGGGTCCTATGGCTACACCTTC. Based on the CDR3 plus reference TRBV7-9 and TRBJ1-2, the full variable domain is DTGVSQNPRHKITKRGQNVTFRCDPISEHNRLYWYRQTLGQGPEFLTYFQNEAQLEKSRLLSDRFSAERPKGSFSTLEIQRTEQGDSAMYLCASSSGTGSYGYTFGSGTRLTVV.

The J gene is TRBJ1-5, the V gene TRBV7-3; D unresolved. In germline, CDR1 is SGHTA, CDR2 FQGTGA. The ends were cut back, 0 bases at V and 5 bases at J, with 5 bases in the middle. CDR3 length: 13 amino acids. The CDR3 region is CASSLTPDQPQHF. Here the CDR3 DNA reads TGTGCCAGCAGCTTAACCCCCGATCAGCCCCAGCATTTT. Full variable domain (remainder filled in from reference TRBV7-3 and TRBJ1-5): GAGVSQTPSNKVTEKGKYVELRCDPISGHTALYWYRQSLGQGPEFLIYFQGTGAADDSGLPNDRFFAVRPEGSVSTLKIQRTERGDSAVYLCASSLTPDQPQHFGDGTRLSIL.

This chain links TRBV19 with TRBJ1-3; 8 bases are a match to TRBD1. Germline CDR1 and CDR2: LNHDA and SQIVND (reference sequence). The CDR3 consists of 13 residues. J was trimmed by 8 bases and V by 5 bases; bases with no gene match: 5. The CDR3 DNA reads as TGTGCCAGTAGTCAGGACAGGGAGGACACCATATATTTT. Encoded protein: CASSQDREDTIYF.

V usage is TRBV28 and J usage is TRBJ2-7; perhaps TRBD2 as D (6 bases). The CDR3 covers 11 residues. CDR1 is MDHEN and CDR2 is SYDVKM in the germline V gene. Trimming left V 2 bases short and J 7 bases short, with 6 bases between. CDR3 in DNA: TGTGCCAGCAGTTTACGGGGGGAGCAGTACTTC. Translating gives CASSLRGEQYF.

The rearrangement links TRBV11-1 to TRBJ2-7; possible D gene TRBD1, 5 bases. V was pared by 7 bases and J by 1 base, with 14 bases between. CDR3 length: 14 residues. CDR1 is SGHAT, CDR2 FQDESV, per germline (reference sequence). Here the CDR3 DNA reads TGTGCCAGCAACGGCTTAAGGACATCCTACGAGCAGTACTTC. It specifies CASNGLRTSYEQYF.

This rearrangement joins TRBV2 to TRBJ1-2; TRBD1 matches at 7 bases. CDR3 size: 18 residues. The germline V gene encodes CDR1 SNHLY and CDR2 FYNNEI. J was trimmed by 0 bases and V by 4 bases; bases with no gene match: 14. CDR3 sequence reads: CASSAGAGRGSSNYGYTF. The CDR3 DNA follows: TGTGCCAGCAGTGCTGGGGCGGGCAGGGGGAGTTCTAACTATGGCTACACCTTC.

The CDR3 coding sequence is TGTGCCAGCAGTTTGCGGCACGAGCAGTACTTC. This codes for CASSLRHEQYF. This chain connects TRBV28 to TRBJ2-7; no reliable D call. Per the germline V gene, CDR1 is MDHEN and CDR2 is SYDVKM. V shed 3 bases and J shed 5 bases, with 5 bases lying between them. This CDR3 comprises 11 residues.

This clone was picked up a small number of times. The CDR3 DNA sequence: TGTGCCTGGAGTGCCCAGCGCGGAGCTTTCTTT. This codes for CAWSAQRGAFF. The chain couples TRBV30 to TRBJ1-1; D not resolved. The ends were cut back, 1 base at V and 10 bases at J, with 10 bases in the middle. Germline V gene sequence: CDR1 GTSNPN, CDR2 SVGIG (reference sequence). The CDR3 consists of 11 residues.

The count of this clone is one. This chain uses TRBV6-6 with TRBJ2-7, with D maybe TRBD1 (6 bases). CDR3 length: 15 residues. Per germline, CDR1 MNHNY and CDR2 SVGAGI (reference sequence). V was cut by 0 bases and J by 2 bases, with 11 bases left in between. In nucleotides, the CDR3 is TGTGCCAGCAGTTACTCGGTGCAGGGGACCTACGAGCAGTACTTC. It specifies CASSYSVQGTYEQYF.

V gene TRBV2 combines with J gene TRBJ2-3; TRBD2 aligns across 8 bases. Germline V CDR1 and CDR2: SNHLY, FYNNEI. CDR3 length equals 15 residues. V lost 3 bases, J lost 2 bases, and 4 bases stayed unmatched. The CDR3 sequence is CASSDPAGVTDTQYF. CDR3 DNA sequence: TGTGCCAGCAGTGACCCAGCGGGGGTCACAGATACGCAGTATTTT.

The chain carries TRBV5-6 and TRBJ2-7; tentative D call: TRBD1 (5 bases). The CDR3 consists of 14 residues. Trimming left V 0 bases short and J 1 base short, with 8 bases between. Germline CDR1 is SGHDT and CDR2 is YYEEEE. The CDR3 nucleotides are TGTGCCAGCAGCTTGGCTAGGGGATCCTACGAGCAGTACTTC. It is translated as CASSLARGSYEQYF.

The genes are TRBV18 and TRBJ2-1; 10 bases map to TRBD2. CDR1 KGHSH and CDR2 LQKENI come from the germline V gene. The CDR3 contains 15 residues. The ends lost 8 bases at V and 3 bases at J; junction bases unmatched: 7. CDR3 DNA sequence: TGTGCCAGCCGATGGGCTAGCGGGAGCTACAATGAGCAGTTCTTC. It is translated as CASRWASGSYNEQFF. The variable domain in full, with the rest retrieved from reference TRBV18 and TRBJ2-1, is NAGVMQNPRHLVRRRGQEARLRCSPMKGHSHVYWYRQLPEEGLKFMVYLQKENIIDESGMPKERFSAEFPKEGPSILRIQQVVRGDSAAYFCASRWASGSYNEQFFGPGTRLTVL.

The chain uses TRBV18 and TRBJ1-1, with TRBD1 identical over 7 bases. The CDR3 runs to 13 residues. The V and J ends lost 6 bases and 4 bases, in that order; junction bases with no gene match: 5. Germline V gene data show CDR1 as KGHSH and CDR2 as LQKENI. The CDR3 DNA sequence: TGTGCCAGCTCCCGTCGACAGGGCACTGAAGCTTTCTTT. It is translated as CASSRRQGTEAFF.

The chain joins TRBV6-5 to TRBJ1-5; TRBD1 agrees at 10 bases. The CDR3 spans 15 residues. The germline CDR1 and CDR2 sequences are MNHEY and SVGAGI. With V trimmed by 6 bases and J by 6 bases, 8 bases remained unmatched. For the CDR3, the DNA is TGTGCCAGCAGCCCGGGACAGGGGAATTTTCAGCCCCAGCATTTT. Its protein product is CASSPGQGNFQPQHF.

CDR3 nucleotides: TGTGCCAGCTCCCCGATACAGGGGAATGGCGAGCAGTACTTC. Protein product: CASSPIQGNGEQYF. The chain carries TRBV18 and TRBJ2-7; 7 bases match TRBD1. V shed 6 bases, J shed 6 bases, and the junction held 11 bases outside the gene matches. The CDR3 length is 14 residues. The V gene's germline CDR1 is KGHSH and CDR2 LQKENI.

V is TRBV5-1 and J is TRBJ2-6; TRBD1 matches at 12 bases. Germline V CDR1 and CDR2: SGHRS, YFSETQ. This CDR3 region has 19 residues. Trimming took 0 bases from V and 3 from J; bases not matched to a gene: 7. CDR3 DNA sequence: TGCGCCAGCAGCTTGGCATTGGGACAGGGGGCGAGTGGGGCCAACGTCCTGACTTTC. It is translated as CASSLALGQGASGANVLTF.